This TCR beta chain stems from a study of blood T cell repertoires in COVID-19 (TCRdb year 2020). For the study in its entirety: Collaborator samples came from the United States, Italy and Spain and covered acute and convalescent phases of COVID-19. The prospective study material was composed of cDNA or gDNA derived from T cells, B-cell-depleted T cells, or PBMCs. Deeply sampled blood TCRbeta repertoires from subjects exposed to, actively infected with, or recovered from COVID-19 were included in the dataset. The repertoires were made available in a free public database intended to serve as a resource for research on the immune response to SARS-CoV-2. Samples were obtained from the ongoing ImmuneRACE study (first 160 participants) and from roughly 1,300 subjects provided by 6 global collaborators. A de-identified subject ID, COVID-19 status, age in years and sex were almost always included in the sample metadata. Where HLA class I and class II types were available, the types were taken from metadata supplied by the sample provider, not from assay-based typing.

Each collaborating institution followed its own protocols to collect whole blood in K2EDTA tubes. For TCRbeta analysis, collaborator samples were shipped as frozen whole blood, as isolated PBMCs, or as DNA extracted from either sample type. TCRbeta CDR3 regions were amplified from genomic DNA using the immunoSEQ Assay, a bias-controlled multiplex PCR. In the paper's pipeline: The number of nucleated cells in each sample was estimated by amplification of reference gene primers within the assay. Sequence reads were collapsed and filtered to measure the absolute abundance of every unique TCRbeta CDR3 rearrangement. For each sample, productive Simpson clonality was calculated as the square root of Simpson's diversity index across productive rearrangements. Not all clones reach the TCRdb copy of this immuneACCESS table, which keeps in-frame sequences only. Checked studies attribute under half of the gap to unresolved V genes and leave the rest unexplained. D and trimming were read from the DNA, whereas the V and J calls and clone size are those reported in that table. For this sample the table gives roughly 150,000 clones, of which roughly 85% were detected only once. The ten biggest clones cover less than 6.5% of the sample.

Concerning this clone itself: The specificity of this receptor is unknown. No qualities accompany the bases; no much larger clone lies one base away.

What the research found in general, with its limitations: The amount of clinical and demographic metadata varied by source and participant and was provided uncurated.

This clonotype was obtained from a human donor in a cohort sampled during active COVID-19. The sample consisted of peripheral blood.

At the DNA level, the sequence is TGTGCCAGCAGCCGAGGCGGGGGGGGCCAAGAGACCCAGTACTTC. This is translated as CASSRGGGGQETQYF. In this chain, TRBV11-3 is recombined with TRBJ2-5, with 9 bases aligning to TRBD2. The CDR3 measures 15 amino acids from cysteine to phenylalanine. The read is trimmed to its CDR3 DNA, 45 bases read in frame from base 1. V ends up 5 bases short and J 1 base short, with an unmatched junction base count of 5. CDR1 SGHNT and CDR2 YENEEA were looked up in the germline V gene.